This TCR beta chain originates from a study of memory CD4+ T cells and cytomegalovirus serostatus. Overall study: This sample comes from healthy Belgian adults, 9 CMV seropositive, 20 to 25 seronegative.

The germline gives CDR1 SGHRS, CDR2 YFSETQ. CDR3 length equals 22 residues. Unmatched junction bases numbered 25, after V lost 2 bases and J lost 3 bases. The data were produced by immunoSEQ multiplex PCR, yet TCRdb's version contains in-frame clones alone and is incomplete. The sample holds approximately 50,000 clones, about 70% seen once. The sort gate was single viable CD3+CD4+CD8-CD45RO+ cells for memory CD4+ T cells. Serostatus was set by detecting CMV pp150, pp28, p38, p52 IgG. Positive selection with CD4 microbeads enriched total CD4+ T cells. Sequencing was carried out using memory CD4+ T cells from blood. The sequence was collected from an adult in good health and CMV-seropositive. The chain couples TRBV5-1 to TRBJ2-3, with 9 bases lining up with TRBD1. CDR3 protein: CASSFSPLGWIGRGQGTDTQYF. For the CDR3, the DNA is TGCGCCAGCAGCTTCTCCCCTCTGGGATGGATTGGTCGCGGACAGGGGACAGATACGCAGTATTTT.